Below are 29 T cell receptor beta chains sequenced from a single sample in a study of T cells after yellow fever vaccination (dated by TCRdb to between 2019 and 2020). The label giving this sample's treatment or condition can be read as: live attenuated yellow fever vaccine strain. The library was produced with 5' RACE. The sequencer listed for this sample is Illumina HiSeq 2500. TCRdb cleaned the public reads at Q25 with fastp, built clones with MiXCR and kept in-frame beta chains. Rows are combined by CDR3 protein, so each entry shows the most common genes and DNA. Across this sample there are 30,000 or so distinct CDR3 sequences, with around 4.8% seen only once. Clones ranked in the top ten supply about 47% of the sample. The specimen was CD8+ T cells sorted from PBMCs, collected 5 days after the yellow fever booster vaccination. The receptors shown here come from a man younger than 45 who received the YFV17D yellow fever vaccine.

This clonotype has a count of ten or more. This rearrangement joins TRBV6-1 to TRBJ2-1; the match to TRBD2 covers 7 bases. CDR1 is MNHNS, CDR2 SASEGT, per germline. The CDR3 is 18 residues long. The ends lost 6 bases at V and 7 bases at J; junction bases unmatched: 21. The CDR3 protein is CASSLLSSGANLLNEQFF. As DNA, the CDR3 is TGTGCCAGCAGCCTTCTATCTAGCGGAGCCAACCTCCTTAATGAGCAGTTCTTC.

In this sample, this clonotype turned up many times. This chain links TRBV9 with TRBJ2-7, with 10 nucleotides matching TRBD1. The CDR3 is 15 residues long. Germline-derived CDR1 and CDR2 are SGDLS and YYNGEE. The V segment lost 2 bases and the J segment 2 bases; nucleotides outside the gene matches: 4. DNA for the CDR3: TGTGCCAGCAGCGTCTCCGGGACAGGGGCCTACGAGCAGTACTTC. It codes for CASSVSGTGAYEQYF.

The chain recombines TRBV5-3 with TRBJ2-1, with 8 nucleotides matching TRBD2. TRBV5-3 is identified as an open reading frame with a role that is uncertain. This CDR3 spans 15 amino acids. V shed 7 bases, J shed 5 bases, and the junction held 11 bases outside the gene matches. The CDR3 sequence: CARSRGGCVHNEQFF. Here the CDR3 DNA reads TGTGCCAGATCCCGGGGGGGGTGCGTGCACAATGAGCAGTTCTTC.

This clonotype appeared many times. The V call is TRBV5-8, the J call TRBJ2-5; possibly TRBD2 for D (5 bases). Germline V gives CDR1 SGHTS, CDR2 YDEGEE. The length of the CDR3 is 17 residues. With 1 base removed from V and 0 bases from J, the gap between germline ends came to 16 bases. The DNA for the CDR3 is TGTGCCAGCAGCTTGCGGGGTGGCTTAGGGTACCAAGAGACCCAGTACTTC. This translates into CASSLRGGLGYQETQYF.

This chain joins TRBV28 and TRBJ2-3; TRBD1 might be the D (6 bases). Between the trimmed V and J ends, which lost 4 bases and 0 bases, there was a span of 14 bases. This CDR3 has 16 residues. The germline gives CDR1 MDHEN, CDR2 SYDVKM. The CDR3 spells CASSWLGGTSTDTQYF. DNA of the CDR3: TGTGCCAGCAGTTGGTTAGGGGGAACTAGCACAGATACGCAGTATTTT.

V gene TRBV29-1 combines with J gene TRBJ2-7; no definite D call. The CDR3 has 13 residues. Trimming cost V 6 bases and J 2 bases, with 14 bases left between them. Germline V CDR1 and CDR2: SQVTM, ANQGSEA. CDR3 in DNA: TGCAGCGTCGAGCCAAAGGTCGCCTACGAGCAGTACTTC. The encoded protein is CSVEPKVAYEQYF.

This clonotype was recorded at least ten times. The CDR3: CASSLALYGVYEQYF. In DNA, the CDR3 is TGCGCCAGCAGCTTGGCCCTTTATGGGGTGTACGAGCAGTACTTC. V usage is TRBV5-1 and J usage is TRBJ2-7, with unresolved D. The V end lost 0 bases, the J end lost 4 bases, and 14 bases lay between the germline ends. CDR1 and CDR2 (germline): SGHRS, YFSETQ. This CDR3 is 15 amino acids long.

There are many counts of this clonotype. The chain uses TRBV28 and TRBJ1-5, with 10 bases fitting TRBD1. Germline CDR1 and CDR2: MDHEN and SYDVKM. The CDR3 covers 18 residues. J lost 1 base, V lost 6 bases, and 12 bases had no gene match. This CDR3 reads CASSPTFGQGESNQPQHF. The DNA of the CDR3 is TGTGCCAGCAGCCCCACTTTTGGACAGGGGGAAAGCAATCAGCCCCAGCATTTT.

This clonotype showed up many times. V and J are TRBV7-9 and TRBJ2-1, with 7 nucleotides matching TRBD1. This CDR3 region has 17 residues. Germline V gene sequence: CDR1 SEHNR, CDR2 FQNEAQ (reference sequence). Trimming removed 5 bases from V and 8 bases from J; junction bases left unmatched: 18. CDR3 in amino acids: CASSPRTGYAGGDEQFF. In DNA, the CDR3 is TGTGCCAGCAGCCCTCGGACAGGATACGCCGGTGGCGATGAGCAGTTCTTC.

There are many counts of this clonotype. V gene TRBV6-5 combines with J gene TRBJ1-1; D gene uncertain. The CDR3 has 13 amino acids. V was cut by 0 bases and J by 4 bases, with 6 bases left in between. In germline, CDR1 is MNHEY, CDR2 SVGAGI. The CDR3 here is CASSYSGGTEAFF. The CDR3 nucleotides are TGTGCCAGCAGTTACTCTGGAGGCACTGAAGCTTTCTTT.

This clonotype was counted many times. The chain carries TRBV7-9 and TRBJ2-1; D is uncertain. Deletions cut 6 bases from V and 0 bases from J, with 6 bases between. Germline CDR1 reads SEHNR; CDR2 reads FQNEAQ (reference sequence). The CDR3 extends over 13 amino acids. The CDR3 nucleotides are TGTGCCAGCAGTTTGCCCTCCTACAATGAGCAGTTCTTC. Translation gives CASSLPSYNEQFF.

The genes are TRBV20-1 and TRBJ2-3; 9 nucleotides match TRBD2. The ends lost 6 bases at V and 2 bases at J; junction bases unmatched: 15. The length of the CDR3 is 17 residues. Germline CDR1 reads DFQATT; CDR2 reads SNEGSKA (reference sequence). The CDR3 protein is CSAPDLRGLALTDTQYF. CDR3 coding DNA: TGCAGTGCCCCAGATTTGCGTGGACTAGCGCTCACAGATACGCAGTATTTT.

This clonotype was recorded many times. The chain recombines TRBV5-1 with TRBJ2-1; 13 nucleotides line up with TRBD2. V was pared by 2 bases and J by 8 bases, with 4 bases of the junction left unmatched. The length of the CDR3 is 15 residues. Per germline, CDR1 SGHRS and CDR2 YFSETQ. CDR3: CASSFGTSGIHEQFF. The CDR3 DNA reads as TGCGCCAGCAGCTTCGGGACTAGCGGGATCCATGAGCAGTTCTTC.

This clonotype was observed many times. This chain joins TRBV3-1 and TRBJ2-5; the D is unclear. V dropped 6 bases and J dropped 7 bases, with 18 bases sitting between them. Germline V gene sequence: CDR1 LGHDT, CDR2 YNNKEL (reference sequence). The CDR3 contains 14 residues. In DNA, the CDR3 is TGTGCCAGCAGACCCGTTCGGGCCAGGTCGACCCAGTACTTC. Translated: CASRPVRARSTQYF.

This clonotype occurred many times. The chain links TRBV7-2 to TRBJ2-7; a weak D match, TRBD2 (5 bases). There are 12 residues in the CDR3. Trimming removed 5 bases at V and 3 bases at J, with 8 bases between. Germline V lookup: CDR1 SGHTA, CDR2 FQGNSA. The CDR3 nucleotides are TGTGCCAGCAGCCTGGGAGACTACGAGCAGTACTTC. Amino acids: CASSLGDYEQYF.

At least ten counts were recorded for this clonotype. This chain joins TRBV12-3 or TRBV12-4 and TRBJ2-3, with 11 bases fitting TRBD2. This CDR3 is 14 amino acids long. Germline trimming cut 5 bases from V and 4 bases from J; bases unmatched to any gene: 2. The CDR3: CASSGTSGSDTQYF. In nucleotides, the CDR3 is TGTGCCAGCAGTGGGACTAGCGGTTCAGATACGCAGTATTTT.

This clonotype was recorded many times. The rearrangement joins TRBV6-4 to TRBJ2-1; 8 bases fit TRBD2. The trim removed 10 bases at V and 3 bases at J, leaving 11 bases unmatched. Germline CDR1 is MRHNA and CDR2 is SNTAGT. There are 15 residues in the CDR3. The CDR3 DNA sequence: TGTGCCACCTCTGGGGAAGCGGGAGACTACAATGAGCAGTTCTTC. This sequence encodes CATSGEAGDYNEQFF.

Ten or more counts support this clonotype. The V and J genes are TRBV12-3 or TRBV12-4 and TRBJ2-5; TRBD1 or TRBD2 may be the D gene (6 bases each). CDR3 length equals 14 residues. Deletions cut 6 bases from V and 5 bases from J, with 16 bases between. The CDR3 loop reads CASRQNTGRETQYF. The CDR3 DNA follows: TGTGCCAGCAGACAAAATACAGGGAGGGAGACCCAGTACTTC.

This clonotype occurred many times. The CDR3: CASSYFGSGSFEQFF. CDR3 bases: TGTGCCAGCAGTTACTTTGGTAGCGGGAGCTTTGAGCAGTTCTTC. V usage is TRBV6-2 or TRBV6-3 and J usage is TRBJ2-1; TRBD2 aligns across 9 bases. The CDR3 has 15 residues. The V gene end was trimmed by 1 base and the J gene end by 9 bases; junction bases not matched to a gene: 7. Per germline, CDR1 MNHEY and CDR2 SVGEGT.

This clonotype was observed at least ten times. The V gene is TRBV20-1, the J gene TRBJ2-1; D is uncertain. Per germline, CDR1 DFQATT and CDR2 SNEGSKA (reference sequence). CDR3 size: 10 residues. V lost 6 bases, J lost 8 bases, and 8 bases lay in between. For the CDR3, the DNA is TGCAGTGCCCATCGGGATGAGCAGTTCTTC. This encodes CSAHRDEQFF.

This clonotype was detected many times. The V call is TRBV21-1, the J call TRBJ2-1. TRBV21-1 is a pseudogene segment. The CDR3 contains 15 residues. Here the CDR3 reads CASSKVDTFYNEQFF. The DNA for the CDR3 is TGTGCCAGCAGCAAAGTTGATACCTTTTACAATGAGCAGTTCTTC.

This clonotype was detected many times. V is TRBV9 and J is TRBJ2-3; the D gene is possibly TRBD2 (6 bases). Germline loops: CDR1 SGDLS, CDR2 YYNGEE. Trimming removed 2 bases at V and 7 bases at J, with 14 bases between. CDR3 length: 14 residues. CDR3 sequence (DNA): TGTGCCAGCAGCGTCGCCAGGGAGGCCTATACGCAGTATTTT. This encodes CASSVAREAYTQYF.

At least ten counts were recorded for this clonotype. This sequence joins TRBV20-1 and TRBJ2-7; D gene uncertain. The V gene's germline CDR1 is DFQATT and CDR2 SNEGSKA (reference sequence). The CDR3 has 14 amino acids. V lost 7 bases, J lost 0 bases, and 16 bases lay in between. CDR3 nucleotides: TGCAGTGGCGGAACCCCGGACGCCTCCTACGAGCAGTACTTC. Its protein is CSGGTPDASYEQYF.

This clonotype has at least ten counts. CDR3: CASRPLQTSGPLAKNIQYF. The CDR3 region has the DNA TGCGCCAGCAGACCACTTCAGACTAGCGGACCGTTAGCCAAAAACATTCAGTACTTC. This chain links TRBV5-1 with TRBJ2-4; 9 nucleotides align to TRBD2. V gave up 5 bases and J gave up 0 bases; unmatched junction bases: 15. The CDR3 has 19 residues. CDR1 and CDR2 from the germline V gene are SGHRS and YFSETQ.

This clonotype was counted at least ten times. The V and J genes are TRBV6-2 or TRBV6-3 and TRBJ2-4; the match to TRBD2 covers 8 bases. The CDR3 runs to 13 residues. Germline V gene data show CDR1 as MNHEY and CDR2 as SVGEGT. Trimming removed 6 bases from V and 6 bases from J; junction bases left unmatched: 4. Here the CDR3 DNA reads TGTGCCAGCAGCCTGGGACTAGTAAACATTCAGTACTTC. The encoded protein is CASSLGLVNIQYF.

There are many counts of this clonotype. The gene calls are TRBV6-5 and TRBJ1-1; weak D call: TRBD1 (5 bases). Germline V gene lookup returns CDR1 MNHEY and CDR2 SVGAGI. Deletions cut 5 bases from V and 5 bases from J, with 6 bases between. The CDR3 consists of 11 residues. In nucleotides, the CDR3 is TGTGCCAGCAGTAAGGGGACTGAAGCTTTCTTT. It is translated as CASSKGTEAFF.

This clonotype has ten or more counts. The chain uses TRBV11-2 and TRBJ2-1; 11 bases match TRBD2. Germline V gene data show CDR1 as SGHAT and CDR2 as FQNNGV. V lost 5 bases and J lost 3; bases outside the gene matches: 12. This CDR3 comprises 18 residues. The CDR3 bases are TGTGCCAGCAGCACCAGGACTAGCGGGTACTTGGGCTACAATGAGCAGTTCTTC. It codes for CASSTRTSGYLGYNEQFF.

There are many counts of this clonotype. The chain joins TRBV18 to TRBJ2-1; D gene ambiguous. V gave up 6 bases and J gave up 5 bases, with 5 bases separating them. Germline lookup yields CDR1 KGHSH and CDR2 LQKENI. The CDR3 totals 11 residues. This CDR3 reads CASSLNNEQFF. The CDR3 DNA reads TGTGCCAGCTCGCTCAACAATGAGCAGTTCTTC.

This clonotype was found many times. This rearrangement joins TRBV12-3 or TRBV12-4 to TRBJ2-7, with 7 positions matching TRBD1. The trim removed 4 bases at V and 4 bases at J, leaving 4 bases unmatched. The CDR3 length is 13 residues. CDR3 sequence (DNA): TGTGCCAGCAGTTGGACAGGAAGTTACGAGCAGTACTTC. It translates to CASSWTGSYEQYF.